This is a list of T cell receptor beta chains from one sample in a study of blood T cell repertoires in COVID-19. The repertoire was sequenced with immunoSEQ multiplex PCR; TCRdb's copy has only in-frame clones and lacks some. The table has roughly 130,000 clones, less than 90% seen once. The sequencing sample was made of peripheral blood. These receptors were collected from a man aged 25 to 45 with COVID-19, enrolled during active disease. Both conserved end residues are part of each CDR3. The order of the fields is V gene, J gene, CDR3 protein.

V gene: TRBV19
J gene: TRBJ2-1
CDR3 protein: CASRSGRGGNEQFF

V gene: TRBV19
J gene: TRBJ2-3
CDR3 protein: CASSIAAGGPWDTQYF

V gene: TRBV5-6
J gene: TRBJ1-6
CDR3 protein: CASRGNRVRNSPLHF

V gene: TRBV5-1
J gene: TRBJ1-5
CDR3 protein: CASSLTGMDQPQHF

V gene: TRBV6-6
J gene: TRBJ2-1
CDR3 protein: CASSLGTSDDNEQFF

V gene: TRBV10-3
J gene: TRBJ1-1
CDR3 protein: CAISGTGGLNTEAFF

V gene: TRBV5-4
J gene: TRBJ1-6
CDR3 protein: CASSPNRENSPLHF

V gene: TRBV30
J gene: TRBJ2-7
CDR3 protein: CAWSGGSGGFGQYF

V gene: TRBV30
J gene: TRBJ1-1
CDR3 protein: CAWSAGGARAEAFF

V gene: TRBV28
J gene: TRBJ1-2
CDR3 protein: CASSTTYGYTF

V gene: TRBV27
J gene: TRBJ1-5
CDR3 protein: CASSASGTGKPQHF

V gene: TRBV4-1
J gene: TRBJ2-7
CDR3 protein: CASSLSGNYEQYF

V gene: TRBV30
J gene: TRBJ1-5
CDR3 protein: CAWSVPIQPSSGLNQPQHF

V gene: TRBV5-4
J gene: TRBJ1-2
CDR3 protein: CASSLNTGGWDGYTF

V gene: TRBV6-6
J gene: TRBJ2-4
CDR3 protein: CASSTLGGRAKNIQYF

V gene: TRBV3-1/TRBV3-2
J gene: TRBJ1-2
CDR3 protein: CASNQGVTGSYTF

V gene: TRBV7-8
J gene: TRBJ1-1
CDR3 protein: CASSLAGEHTEAFF

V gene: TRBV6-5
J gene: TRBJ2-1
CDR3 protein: CASRLAGGNEQFF

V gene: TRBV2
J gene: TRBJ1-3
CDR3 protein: CASRLDREGNTIYF

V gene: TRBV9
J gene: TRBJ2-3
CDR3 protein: CATQREEGDTQYF

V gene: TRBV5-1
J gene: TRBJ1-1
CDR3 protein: CASSLNTGSTEAFF

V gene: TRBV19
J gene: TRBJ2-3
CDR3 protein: CASRFRGPTDTQYF

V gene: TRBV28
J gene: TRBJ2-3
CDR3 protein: CASALAGVRPSTDTQYF

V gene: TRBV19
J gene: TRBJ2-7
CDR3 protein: CASGDGGYHSYEQYF

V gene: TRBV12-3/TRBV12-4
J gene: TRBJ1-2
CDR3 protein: CASSLGTENGYTF

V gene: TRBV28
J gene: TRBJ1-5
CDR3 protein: CASSLRGGEGNQPQHF

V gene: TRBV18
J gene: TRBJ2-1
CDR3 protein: CASSPIGGRASNEQFF

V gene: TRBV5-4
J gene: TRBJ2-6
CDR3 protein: CAIGGAPNSGANVLTF

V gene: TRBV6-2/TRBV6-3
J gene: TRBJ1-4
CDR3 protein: CASSRREGPNEKLFF

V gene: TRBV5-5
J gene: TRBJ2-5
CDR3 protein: CASNRQQGRETQYF

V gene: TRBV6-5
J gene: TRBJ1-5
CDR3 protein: CATRDKVNQPQHF

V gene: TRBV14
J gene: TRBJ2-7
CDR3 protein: CASSQISGTGDEQYF

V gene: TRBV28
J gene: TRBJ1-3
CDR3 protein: CATANSGNTIYF

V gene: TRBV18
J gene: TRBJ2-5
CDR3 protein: CASSPTGGSETQYF

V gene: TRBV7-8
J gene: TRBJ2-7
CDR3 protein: CASSFRTGTTYEQYF

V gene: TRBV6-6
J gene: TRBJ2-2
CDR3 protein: CASSYARDTGELFF

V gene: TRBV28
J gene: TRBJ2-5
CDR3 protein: CASRGIDRVQETQYF

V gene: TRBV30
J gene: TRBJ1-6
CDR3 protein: CAWRFQGNSPLHF

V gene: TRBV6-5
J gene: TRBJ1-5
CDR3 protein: CATSGGVDQPQHF

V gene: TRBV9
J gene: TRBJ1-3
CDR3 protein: CASSVDGTGSGNTIYF

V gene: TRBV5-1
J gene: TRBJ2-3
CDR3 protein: CASSLALVGTDTQYF

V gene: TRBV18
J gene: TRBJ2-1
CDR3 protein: CASSPSAGVIYEQFF

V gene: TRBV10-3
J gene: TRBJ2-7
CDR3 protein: CAIAIPPRTGGHYEQYF